A selection of T cell receptor beta chains follows, all from one sample in a study of cytomegalovirus exposure and HLA in healthy donors. The method was immunoSEQ multiplex PCR; TCRdb's version includes in-frame clones alone and lacks a portion of them. The sample features about 53,000 clones, with 2% to 2.5% in its top ten. Specimen: PBMCs. The source of these receptors is a woman younger than 30 in good health and CMV-seronegative. The CDR3 runs from the conserved cysteine through the conserved F or W. Each record gives: D gene, J gene, V gene, CDR3 DNA, CDR3 protein. D genes are given only for firm matches.

>NA|TRBJ2-7|TRBV15
TGTGCCACCAGCAGAGGCCCGGGACTCTACGAGCAGTACTTC
CATSRGPGLYEQYF
>TRBD1|TRBJ1-1|TRBV7-2
TGTGCCAGCAGCAAAGGGGGCGGTTTCACTGAAGCTTTCTTT
CASSKGGGFTEAFF
>NA|TRBJ1-1|TRBV6-5
TGTGCCAGCAGTTACTCGGGGCCCAGTGTGAACACTGAAGCTTTCTTT
CASSYSGPSVNTEAFF
>NA|TRBJ2-1|TRBV5-6
TGTGCCAGCAGCTTGAGCGGCGAGCAGTTCTTC
CASSLSGEQFF
>TRBD1|TRBJ1-2|TRBV5-1
TGCGCCAGCAGTAGAACCGGGACAGATTATGGCTACACCTTC
CASSRTGTDYGYTF
>TRBD1|TRBJ1-2|TRBV11-2
TGTGCCAGCGGGCAGGGGGAAAACTATGGCTACACCTTC
CASGQGENYGYTF
>TRBD2|TRBJ2-7|TRBV5-1
TGCGCCAGCAGCTTGGCGGGAGGGAGCTCCTACGAGCAGTACTTC
CASSLAGGSSYEQYF
>NA|TRBJ2-5|TRBV19
TGTGCCAGTAGTATAGTCAGGGGCCAGGAGACCCAGTACTTC
CASSIVRGQETQYF
>TRBD1|TRBJ2-7|TRBV2
TGTGCCAGCCGGGGACAGCAGTACGAGCAGTACTTC
CASRGQQYEQYF
>TRBD2|TRBJ2-7|TRBV5-6
TGTGCCAGCAGGGCTAGCGGGGGGGCCTACGAGCAGTACTTC
CASRASGGAYEQYF